The clone carrying this T cell receptor (beta chain) was detected once. What it recognizes is unknown. The source of the sample is a study of T cells in Graves' hyperthyroidism and ophthalmopathy. Researchers took RNA transcripts and amplified the TCR beta CDR3 regions from them. In the first-round RT-PCR of the TCR CDR3, the HTBI primer set was used. TCRdb analysed the multiplex PCR reads with MiXCR anew, one entry per CDR3 protein. Here the sample spans fewer than 450,000 distinct CDR3 sequences, approximately 18% being singletons. This CDR3 is built from 14 residues. V lost 8 bases to trimming and J lost 2 bases, with 16 bases between them. Germline CDR1 MDHEN, CDR2 SYDVKM. Study-wide results and caveats: A model of 13 V-J features distinguished ophthalmopathy from stable hyperthyroidism.

Hyperthyroidism, newly diagnosed and lasting under 2 months, affected patients aged 18 to 65. Lactation, pregnancy, other autoimmune disease or uncontrolled infection led to exclusion of patients. The blood sample was taken at first hyperthyroidism diagnosis, before any ophthalmopathy symptoms. Material: blood. The sequence came from a woman in her twenties or thirties with Graves' hyperthyroidism that later progressed to Graves' ophthalmopathy. This chain joins TRBV28 and TRBJ2-7; weak D call: TRBD2 (5 bases). The CDR3 spells CASRGQAITYEQYF. The CDR3 nucleotides read TGTGCCAGCCGGGGTCAGGCGATTACCTACGAGCAGTACTTC. Combining the CDR3 with reference TRBV28 and TRBJ2-7 gives the whole variable domain DVKVTQSSRYLVKRTGEKVFLECVQDMDHENMFWYRQDPGLGLRLIYFSYDVKMKEKGDIPEGYSVSREKKERFSLILESASTNQTSMYLCASRGQAITYEQYFGPGTRLTVT.